One and the same sample provided the 31 T cell receptor beta chains below, sequenced in a study of post-analysis software for immune sequencing data. The antigens these receptors bind are not known. Built from TCR beta cDNA, the libraries had unique molecular identifiers in them. MiXCR was run by TCRdb on the PCR reads, yielding one entry per CDR3 protein. Seen here are hundreds of thousands of distinct CDR3 sequences, about 50% observed once, and the top ten hold 4.6%. Broader study findings: Included in a set of 5 or 6 TRBV segments more frequent in patients than controls were TRBV5-6, TRBV5-1 and TRBV20-1.

The sequenced sample was blood. The source is a girl under 18 with multiple sclerosis.

V is TRBV7-2 and J is TRBJ2-1; 9 nucleotides match TRBD2. The CDR3 is made up of 16 amino acids. Losses at the gene ends were 4 bases for V and 6 bases for J; bases not matched to a gene: 10. Germline V CDR1 and CDR2: SGHTA, FQGNSA. DNA of the CDR3: TGTGCCAGCAGCTCCCGCCGCGGGAGGGCCCCCAATGAGCAGTTCTTC. Its translation: CASSSRRGRAPNEQFF.

There are a few counts of this clonotype. The chain carries TRBV5-1 and TRBJ2-4; D is possibly TRBD1 or TRBD2 (5 bases each). CDR1 and CDR2 from the germline V gene are SGHRS and YFSETQ. Trimming took off 0 bases at V and 8 bases at J, with 15 bases between the two ends. There are 15 residues in the CDR3. CDR3 DNA sequence: TGCGCCAGCAGCTTGGCGTTGGGGGAATCGGACATTCAGTACTTC. Its translation is CASSLALGESDIQYF.

In this sample, this clonotype turned up once. The gene calls are TRBV7-9 and TRBJ2-1; a possible D gene is TRBD2 (6 bases). The CDR3 is 17 residues long. Trimming pared 1 base from V and 2 bases from J, leaving 15 bases between. Germline V gene data show CDR1 as SEHNR and CDR2 as FQNEAQ (reference sequence). CDR3 sequence: CASSLGSVGSAYNEQFF. CDR3 DNA: TGTGCCAGCAGCTTAGGCTCCGTCGGGAGTGCCTACAATGAGCAGTTCTTC.

The chain carries TRBV29-1 and TRBJ2-4, with D unclear. Gene TRBJ2-5 matches the end of the DNA better, so the J call may be wrong. This CDR3 is 12 amino acids long. Germline V gene lookup returns CDR1 SQVTM and CDR2 ANQGSEA. The CDR3 sequence is CSVRPPQETQYF. The DNA for the CDR3 is TGCAGCGTGAGACCACCCCAAGAGACCCAGTACTTC.

There are a few counts of this clonotype. The chain couples TRBV18 to TRBJ2-6; the D gene is possibly TRBD2 (7 bases). Germline values: CDR1 KGHSH, CDR2 LQKENI. V shed 3 bases and J shed 2 bases, with 17 bases lying between them. The CDR3 is made up of 18 amino acids. CDR3 amino acids: CASSPFGGAAAGANVLTF. The DNA for the CDR3 is TGTGCCAGCTCACCCTTTGGGGGGGCAGCGGCTGGGGCCAACGTCCTGACTTTC.

This clonotype showed up just a few times. The CDR3 DNA is TGTGCCAGCAGTTTATGGGTAGCGGCGACTAATGAGCAGTTCTTC. This gives the protein CASSLWVAATNEQFF. The chain has TRBV12-3 or TRBV12-4 and TRBJ2-1; possibly TRBD2 for D (6 bases). The CDR3 loop spans 15 amino acids. V lost 2 bases, J lost 7 bases, and 15 bases lay in between.

This clonotype was found a few times. The chain joins TRBV6-1 to TRBJ2-1; 8 positions agree with TRBD1. CDR1 and CDR2 (germline): MNHNS, SASEGT. The CDR3 totals 14 residues. With V trimmed by 6 bases and J by 8 bases, 9 bases remained unmatched. The CDR3 is CASSPDRVSHEQFF. CDR3 nucleotides: TGTGCCAGCAGCCCGGACAGGGTCAGCCATGAGCAGTTCTTC.

In this sample, this clonotype turned up a few times. V and J are TRBV7-8 and TRBJ2-5; 7 bases map to TRBD2. The J call may be wrong; the DNA end is better matched by TRBJ2-7. This CDR3 region has 18 residues. Germline V gene lookup returns CDR1 SGHVS and CDR2 FQNEAQ. CDR3 region: CASSKKGRGEANLDEQYF. CDR3 sequence (DNA): TGTGCCAGCAGCAAAAAGGGTCGGGGGGAGGCCAACCTGGACGAGCAGTACTTC.

The chain carries TRBV19 and TRBJ2-4; TRBD1 aligns across 7 bases. Germline V CDR1 and CDR2: LNHDA, SQIVND (reference sequence). V was clipped by 5 bases and J by 0 bases; unmatched bases: 7. The CDR3 consists of 16 residues. The CDR3 DNA is TGTGCCAGTAGTGCACAGGGGACCGTAGCCAAAAACATTCAGTACTTC. Translating it yields CASSAQGTVAKNIQYF.

The chain combines TRBV14 with TRBJ1-1; TRBD1 matches 7 bases. CDR3 length: 17 amino acids. Trimming took 1 base from V and 0 from J; bases not matched to a gene: 8. Germline CDR1 is SGHDN and CDR2 is FVKESK. CDR3 coding DNA: TGTGCCAGCAGCCAAGGACAGGGAAGCCATGTGAACACTGAAGCTTTCTTT. Translating it yields CASSQGQGSHVNTEAFF.

The V and J genes are TRBV29-1 and TRBJ1-1; D call uncertain. This CDR3 contains 16 residues. The germline V gene encodes CDR1 SQVTM and CDR2 ANQGSEA. Between the trimmed V and J ends, which lost 4 bases and 0 bases, there was a span of 18 bases. CDR3 amino acids: CSVGRWENLMNTEAFF. Here the CDR3 DNA reads TGCAGCGTTGGTAGGTGGGAAAACCTAATGAACACTGAAGCTTTCTTT.

The chain uses TRBV30 and TRBJ2-5; TRBD2 matches at 7 bases. CDR3 size: 13 residues. The germline V gene encodes CDR1 GTSNPN and CDR2 SVGIG (reference sequence). V shed 4 bases and J 0 bases; nucleotides not matched to a gene: 2. CDR3 region: CAWTGGHQETQYF. CDR3 nucleotide sequence: TGTGCCTGGACGGGAGGACACCAAGAGACCCAGTACTTC.

About this clonotype: One junction end does not reproduce the germline sequence, and a read error may be involved. The chain joins TRBV20-1 to TRBJ2-1; weak D call: TRBD2 (6 bases). The CDR3 is made up of 17 amino acids. CDR1 is DFQATT, CDR2 SNEGSKA, per germline (reference sequence). The CDR3 DNA sequence: TGCAGTGCTAGAAGAATGGCGGGAACCAGCTCCTACAATGAACAGTTCTTC. Translating gives CSARRMAGTSSYNEQFF.

The genes are TRBV7-3 and TRBJ2-1, with 7 bases aligning to TRBD1. V shed 5 bases, J shed 8 bases, and the junction held 12 bases outside the gene matches. Germline CDR1 and CDR2: SGHTA and FQGTGA. CDR3 length: 15 residues. CDR3: CASSGGQVEADEQFF. The CDR3, as DNA: TGTGCCAGCAGCGGAGGACAGGTCGAAGCGGATGAGCAGTTCTTC.

This clonotype has a single count. This chain joins TRBV20-1 and TRBJ2-1; possibly TRBD2 for D (6 bases). Trimming shortened V by 6 bases and J by 2 bases, and 14 bases separated the two germline ends. The CDR3 length is 14 residues. Germline V lookup: CDR1 DFQATT, CDR2 SNEGSKA (reference sequence). Here the CDR3 reads CSATFGGTYNEQFF. The CDR3 DNA sequence: TGCAGTGCCACTTTTGGCGGGACCTACAATGAGCAGTTCTTC.

In this sample, this clonotype turned up a few times. This rearrangement joins TRBV7-6 to TRBJ2-7; D possibly corresponds to TRBD2 (6 bases). Germline CDR1 reads SGHVS; CDR2 reads FNYEAQ. The V gene lost 5 bases and the J gene lost 3 bases, with 14 bases spanning the gap. The CDR3 runs to 14 residues. In DNA form, the CDR3 reads TGTGCCAGCAGCCCGGGACCGGGAGTCTACGAGCAGTACTTC. Its translation is CASSPGPGVYEQYF.

This chain joins TRBV4-1 and TRBJ2-7, with 9 bases lining up with TRBD1. Germline V lookup: CDR1 MGHRA, CDR2 YSYEKL. V shed 1 base, J shed 1 base, and the junction held 8 bases outside the gene matches. There are 17 residues in the CDR3. CDR3 residues: CASSQGRVGTGSYEQYF. The CDR3 DNA sequence: TGCGCCAGCAGCCAAGGCCGAGTTGGGACAGGGTCCTACGAGCAGTACTTC.

This clonotype turned up a few times. The chain combines TRBV6-5 with TRBJ2-5; TRBD2 aligns across 14 bases. Unmatched junction bases numbered 7, after V lost 5 bases and J lost 5 bases. This CDR3 is built from 16 residues. The germline V gene encodes CDR1 MNHEY and CDR2 SVGAGI. The CDR3, as DNA: TGTGCCAGCAGTCGCGGACTAGCGGGAGGCGGGGAGACCCAGTACTTC. This codes for CASSRGLAGGGETQYF.

The V gene is TRBV27, the J gene TRBJ2-6; tentative D call: TRBD1 (6 bases). Trimming cost V 4 bases and J 3 bases, with 13 bases left between them. Germline lookup yields CDR1 MNHEY and CDR2 SMNVEV (reference sequence). The CDR3 extends over 16 amino acids. CDR3 protein: CASSSTGPFGANVLTF. The CDR3 bases are TGTGCCAGCAGTTCAACAGGGCCCTTTGGGGCCAACGTCCTGACTTTC. Using reference TRBV27 and TRBJ2-6 for the parts outside the CDR3, the full variable domain is EAQVTQNPRYLITVTGKKLTVTCSQNMNHEYMSWYRQDPGLGLRQIYYSMNVEVTDKGDVPEGYKVSRKEKRNFPLILESPSPNQTSLYFCASSSTGPFGANVLTFGAGSRLTVL.

A note on this clonotype: One end of the junction is discordant with germline, which a read error may explain. V is TRBV5-1 and J is TRBJ2-7, with 8 positions matching TRBD1. This CDR3 has 15 amino acids. Germline loops: CDR1 SGHRS, CDR2 YFSETQ. The CDR3 DNA is TGCACCAGCAGCTTAAGGACAGGGAGCTCCTACGAGCAGTACTTC. Translation: CTSSLRTGSSYEQYF.

V usage is TRBV3-1 and J usage is TRBJ2-1, with D unclear. Trimming cost V 1 base and J 10 bases, with 8 bases left between them. CDR1 is LGHDT and CDR2 is YNNKEL in the germline V gene (reference sequence). The CDR3 is made up of 12 amino acids. CDR3 protein: CASSQAVGEQFF. The DNA for the CDR3 is TGTGCCAGCAGCCAAGCGGTGGGGGAGCAGTTCTTC.

This clonotype was picked up a small number of times. The chain combines TRBV29-1 with TRBJ1-2, with D unresolved. The CDR3 is made up of 13 amino acids. CDR1 and CDR2 from the germline V gene are SQVTM and ANQGSEA. V lost 0 bases, J lost 10 bases, and 15 bases lay in between. The CDR3 protein is CSVEDSLRTDYTF. CDR3 nucleotide sequence: TGCAGCGTTGAAGACAGTTTAAGGACGGACTACACCTTC.

The chain employs TRBV5-1 and TRBJ2-5, with TRBD1 identical over 9 bases. CDR3 size: 15 residues. After removal of 0 bases from V and 5 bases from J, the junction contained 5 bases not matched to a gene. Germline CDR1 SGHRS, CDR2 YFSETQ. DNA for the CDR3: TGCGCCAGCAGCTTGGATACAGGGGGCGGGGAGACCCAGTACTTC. Translating gives CASSLDTGGGETQYF.

This sequence joins TRBV20-1 and TRBJ2-1; 7 nucleotides line up with TRBD2. With 6 bases clipped from V and 4 bases from J, the junction kept 9 bases outside the gene matches. This CDR3 has 14 residues. CDR1 is DFQATT, CDR2 SNEGSKA, per germline (reference sequence). The CDR3 DNA sequence: TGCAGTGCCGCTACTAGCGCCTCATACAATGAGCAGTTCTTC. This gives the protein CSAATSASYNEQFF.

The chain joins TRBV20-1 to TRBJ2-7; 11 bases match TRBD2. CDR1 is DFQATT and CDR2 is SNEGSKA in the germline V gene (reference sequence). V lost 2 bases and J lost 1; bases outside the gene matches: 7. The CDR3 loop spans 16 amino acids. CDR3 nucleotide sequence: TGCAGTGCTAGACAGTCTAGCGGGGGGCGTTCCTACGAGCAGTACTTC. Protein: CSARQSSGGRSYEQYF.

This chain joins TRBV12-3 or TRBV12-4 and TRBJ1-2; TRBD1 aligns across 8 bases. J was trimmed by 4 bases and V by 6 bases; bases with no gene match: 4. This CDR3 spans 13 amino acids. CDR3 sequence reads: CASSNRGAYGYTF. The DNA for the CDR3 is TGTGCCAGCAGCAACAGGGGGGCCTATGGCTACACCTTC.

This sequence joins TRBV7-2 and TRBJ1-2, with a tentative D call TRBD1 (5 bases). The CDR3 length is 13 residues. Germline values: CDR1 SGHTA, CDR2 FQGNSA. The ends were cut back, 5 bases at V and 8 bases at J, with 15 bases in the middle. CDR3 loop: CASSEGAGGGYTF. In nucleotides, the CDR3 is TGTGCCAGCAGCGAAGGGGCCGGGGGAGGCTACACCTTC.

This clonotype appeared a few times. The chain links TRBV20-1 to TRBJ2-4, with no clear D. Trimming stripped 2 bases from V and 0 bases from J, with 8 bases between. The CDR3 consists of 14 residues. Germline CDR1 DFQATT, CDR2 SNEGSKA (reference sequence). The CDR3 region is CSARMQVAKNIQYF. The CDR3 DNA is TGCAGTGCTAGAATGCAGGTAGCCAAAAACATTCAGTACTTC.

The chain recombines TRBV27 with TRBJ1-5; TRBD1 might be the D (5 bases). The V gene's germline CDR1 is MNHEY and CDR2 SMNVEV (reference sequence). The length of the CDR3 is 13 residues. V dropped 3 bases and J dropped 10 bases, with 13 bases sitting between them. CDR3 DNA sequence: TGTGCCAGCAGTTTTGATGGGGCAGCCCCCCAGCATTTT. This codes for CASSFDGAAPQHF.

V is TRBV20-1 and J is TRBJ2-1; maybe TRBD1 (6 bases). Germline assignment: CDR1 DFQATT and CDR2 SNEGSKA (reference sequence). The CDR3 loop spans 14 amino acids. Deletions cut 2 bases from V and 4 bases from J, with 12 bases between. The CDR3 protein is CSARYRTDYNEQFF. In DNA, the CDR3 is TGCAGTGCTAGATACCGGACAGATTACAATGAGCAGTTCTTC.

The chain recombines TRBV6-1 with TRBJ1-5, with D maybe TRBD1 (6 bases). Trimming took off 6 bases at V and 8 bases at J, with 17 bases between the two ends. CDR3 length equals 14 residues. The germline gives CDR1 MNHNS, CDR2 SASEGT. CDR3 protein: CASRETTGKKPQHF. For the CDR3, the DNA is TGTGCCAGCAGGGAAACAACAGGGAAGAAGCCCCAGCATTTT.